These 10 T cell receptor beta chains were all obtained from the same sample, sequenced in a study of shared clonotypes between healthy human individuals. Assay: immunoSEQ multiplex PCR; the TCRdb copy retains only in-frame clones and omits some. The sample shows under 2,500,000 clones, 90% to 96% of them seen only once. Sequencing was carried out using naive CD4+ T cells sorted from blood. Subset given: CD45RA+ positively selected. These receptors came from a man younger than 35 in good health.

The chain is built from TRBV6-1 and TRBJ1-6; unclear D gene. CDR3 length: 15 residues. V was clipped by 1 base and J by 5 bases, with 9 bases between them. CDR1 and CDR2 (germline): MNHNS, SASEGT. The CDR3 protein is CASSEGRFNNSPLHF. The CDR3, as DNA: TGTGCCAGCAGTGAAGGCAGATTCAATAATTCACCCCTCCACTTT.

V and J are TRBV4-1 and TRBJ2-5; 10 bases line up with TRBD2. Germline V gene data show CDR1 as MGHRA and CDR2 as YSYEKL. The V gene end was trimmed by 6 bases and the J gene end by 1 base; junction bases not matched to a gene: 2. The CDR3 extends over 14 amino acids. The CDR3 loop is CASSLAGVQETQYF. The CDR3 region has the DNA TGCGCCAGCAGTCTAGCGGGGGTCCAAGAGACCCAGTACTTC.

This chain uses TRBV11-2 with TRBJ2-1; TRBD1 is a possible D gene (5 bases). Germline V lookup: CDR1 SGHAT, CDR2 FQNNGV. CDR3 length equals 14 residues. Between the trimmed V and J ends, which lost 7 bases and 3 bases, there was a span of 13 bases. This chain's CDR3 is CASNSLTGYNEQFF. The CDR3 region has the DNA TGTGCCAGCAACTCCCTAACAGGCTACAATGAGCAGTTCTTC.

The chain employs TRBV5-4 and TRBJ1-4; D might be TRBD1 (5 bases). Per germline, CDR1 SGHNT and CDR2 YYREEE (reference sequence). CDR3 length: 15 amino acids. V was cut by 4 bases and J by 8 bases, with 18 bases left in between. Here the CDR3 DNA reads TGTGCCAGCAGCCCGTTCTCGGCAGGGCAGGAAAAACTGTTTTTT. It encodes CASSPFSAGQEKLFF.

The chain recombines TRBV7-2 with TRBJ2-7; possibly TRBD2 for D (5 bases). Germline V gene sequence: CDR1 SGHTA, CDR2 FQGNSA. This CDR3 contains 15 residues. V was cut by 1 base and J by 2 bases, with 12 bases left in between. CDR3 nucleotide sequence: TGTGCCAGCAGCTTAGGTACAGCGGACGCCTACGAGCAGTACTTC. Translated: CASSLGTADAYEQYF.

The J gene is TRBJ1-2, the V gene TRBV4-3, with D uncertain. The CDR3 contains 15 residues. CDR1 LGHNA and CDR2 YSLEER come from the germline V gene. Trimming pared 5 bases from V and 1 base from J, leaving 14 bases between. DNA for the CDR3: TGCGCCAGCAGCTCCGCGCAACCCGATAACTATGGCTACACCTTC. Protein product: CASSSAQPDNYGYTF.

The rearrangement uses TRBV19 and TRBJ1-3, with TRBD1 matching over 7 bases. Per germline, CDR1 LNHDA and CDR2 SQIVND (reference sequence). The trim removed 3 bases at V and 4 bases at J, leaving 6 bases unmatched. This CDR3 comprises 15 residues. CDR3 residues: CASSIDRVRGNTIYF. CDR3 nucleotides: TGTGCCAGTAGTATCGACAGGGTGCGAGGAAACACCATATATTTT.

This clone has just one count. V usage is TRBV27 and J usage is TRBJ2-1; 10 nucleotides agree with TRBD2. The length of the CDR3 is 16 residues. The germline V gene encodes CDR1 MNHEY and CDR2 SMNVEV (reference sequence). After removal of 3 bases from V and 4 bases from J, the junction contained 6 bases not matched to a gene. Here the CDR3 reads CASSFYRTSGYNEQFF. CDR3 coding DNA: TGTGCCAGCAGTTTTTATAGGACTAGCGGATACAATGAGCAGTTCTTC.

The genes are TRBV7-2 and TRBJ2-7; TRBD2 aligns across 8 bases. The CDR3 sequence is 15 residues long. Unmatched junction bases numbered 6, after V lost 1 base and J lost 4 bases. Germline V gene lookup returns CDR1 SGHTA and CDR2 FQGNSA. The CDR3 sequence is CASSLVRGGGYEQYF. The CDR3 nucleotides are TGTGCCAGCAGCTTAGTCCGGGGGGGCGGTTACGAGCAGTACTTC.

In the case of this clone: Germline is not matched at one junction end, which may reflect a read error. The V and J genes are TRBV28 and TRBJ2-7, with 7 nucleotides matching TRBD1. CDR3 size: 12 residues. Per the germline V gene, CDR1 is MDHEN and CDR2 is SYDVKM. The CDR3 DNA reads as TGTGCCAGCAGTCCTGGGGGCACAGGGGAGAACTTC. As protein: CASSPGGTGENF.